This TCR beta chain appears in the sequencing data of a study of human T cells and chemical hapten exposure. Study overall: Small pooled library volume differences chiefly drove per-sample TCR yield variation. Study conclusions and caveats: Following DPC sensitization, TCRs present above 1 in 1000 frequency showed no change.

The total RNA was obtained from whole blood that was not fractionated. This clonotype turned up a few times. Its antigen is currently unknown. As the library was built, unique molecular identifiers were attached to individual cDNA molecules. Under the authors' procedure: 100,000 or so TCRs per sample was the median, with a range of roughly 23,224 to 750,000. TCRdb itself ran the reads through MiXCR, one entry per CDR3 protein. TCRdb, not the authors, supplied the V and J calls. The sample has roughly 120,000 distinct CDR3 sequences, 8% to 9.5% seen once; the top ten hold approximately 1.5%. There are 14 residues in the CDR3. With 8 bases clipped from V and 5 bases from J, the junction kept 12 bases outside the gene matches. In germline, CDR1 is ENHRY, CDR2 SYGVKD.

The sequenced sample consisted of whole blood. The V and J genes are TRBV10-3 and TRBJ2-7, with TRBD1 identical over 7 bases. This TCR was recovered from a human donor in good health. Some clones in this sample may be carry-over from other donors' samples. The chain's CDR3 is CAIGVGTVQNEQYF. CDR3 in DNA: TGTGCCATCGGCGTTGGGACAGTACAGAACGAGCAGTACTTC.